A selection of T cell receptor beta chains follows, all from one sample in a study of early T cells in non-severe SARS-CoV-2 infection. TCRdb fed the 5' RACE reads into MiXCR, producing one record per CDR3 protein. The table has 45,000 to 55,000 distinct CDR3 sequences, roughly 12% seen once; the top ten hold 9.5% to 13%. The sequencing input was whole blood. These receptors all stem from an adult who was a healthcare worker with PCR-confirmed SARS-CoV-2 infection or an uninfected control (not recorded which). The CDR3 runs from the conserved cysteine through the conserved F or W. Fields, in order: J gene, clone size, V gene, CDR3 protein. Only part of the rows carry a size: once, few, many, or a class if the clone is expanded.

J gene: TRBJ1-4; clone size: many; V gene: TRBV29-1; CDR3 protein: CSVGAGLEKLFF
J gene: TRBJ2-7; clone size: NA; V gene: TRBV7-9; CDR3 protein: CASSLEPAGGSEQYF
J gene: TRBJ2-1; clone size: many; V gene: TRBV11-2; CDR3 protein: CASTRVLSYNEQFF
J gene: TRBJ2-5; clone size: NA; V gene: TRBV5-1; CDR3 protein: CASSHPDGETQYF
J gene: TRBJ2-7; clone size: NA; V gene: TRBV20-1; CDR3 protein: CSALRRDRKNEQYF
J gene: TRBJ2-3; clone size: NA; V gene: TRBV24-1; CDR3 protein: CATSDPTGVDTQYF
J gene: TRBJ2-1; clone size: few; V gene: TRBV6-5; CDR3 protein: CASRRPGLAGDEQFF
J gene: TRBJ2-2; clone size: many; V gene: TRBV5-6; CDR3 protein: CASSMGQGATGELFF
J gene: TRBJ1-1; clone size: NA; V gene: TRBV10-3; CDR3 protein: CAIMSGESGPEAFF
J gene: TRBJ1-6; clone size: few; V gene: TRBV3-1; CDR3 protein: CASTQGGNSPLHF
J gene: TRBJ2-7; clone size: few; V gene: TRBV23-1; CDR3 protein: CASRAAEKGCSYEQYF
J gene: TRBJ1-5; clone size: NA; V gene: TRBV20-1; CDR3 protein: CSARAGPPNQPQHF
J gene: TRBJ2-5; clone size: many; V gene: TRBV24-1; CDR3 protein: CATSEAETQYF
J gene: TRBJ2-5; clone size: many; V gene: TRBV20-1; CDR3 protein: CSARDLGVAETQYF
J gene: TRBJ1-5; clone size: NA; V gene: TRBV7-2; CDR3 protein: CASSFTGVNQPQHF
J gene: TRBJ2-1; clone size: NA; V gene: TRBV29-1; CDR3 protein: CSVVVAGVYNEQFF
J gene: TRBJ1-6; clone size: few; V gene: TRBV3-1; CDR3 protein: CASSQDPGYGSPLHF
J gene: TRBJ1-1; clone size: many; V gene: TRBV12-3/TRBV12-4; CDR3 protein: CASTPGHSNTEAFF
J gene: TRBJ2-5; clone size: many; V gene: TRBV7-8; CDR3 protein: CASSPRQGIQYF
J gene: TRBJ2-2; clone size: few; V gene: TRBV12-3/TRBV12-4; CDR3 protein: CASTRLAGFNTGELFF
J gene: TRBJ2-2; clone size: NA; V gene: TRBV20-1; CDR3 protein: CSAREPNTGELFF
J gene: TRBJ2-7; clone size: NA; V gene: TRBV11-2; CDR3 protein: CASSLDVQGQYF
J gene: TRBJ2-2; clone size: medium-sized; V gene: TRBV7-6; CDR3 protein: CATQGGPGNTGELFF
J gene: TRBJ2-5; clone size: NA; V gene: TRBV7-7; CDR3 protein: CASSPGQGDTQYF
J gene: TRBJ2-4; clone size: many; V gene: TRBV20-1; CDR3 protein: CSARDLRSGGNIQYF
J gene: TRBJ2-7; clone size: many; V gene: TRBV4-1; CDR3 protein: CASSQGLGTPLPKSSYEQYF
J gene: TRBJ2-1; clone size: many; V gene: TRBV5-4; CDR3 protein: CASSLGQGAVYNEQFF
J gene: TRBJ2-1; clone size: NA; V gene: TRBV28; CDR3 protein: CVTRGSSYNEQFF
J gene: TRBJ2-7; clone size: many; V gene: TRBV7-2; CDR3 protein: CASSLAGASHEQYF
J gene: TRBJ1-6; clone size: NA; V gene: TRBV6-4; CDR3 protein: CASSVDGSSYNSPLHF
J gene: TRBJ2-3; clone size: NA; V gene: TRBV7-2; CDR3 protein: CASSLGSRGDTQYF
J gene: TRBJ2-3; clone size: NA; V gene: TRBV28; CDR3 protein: CASSPSQVRTDTQYF
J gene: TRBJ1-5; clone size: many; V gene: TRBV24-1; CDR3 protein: CATSDNRVGNQPQHF
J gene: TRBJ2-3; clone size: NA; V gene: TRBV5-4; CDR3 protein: CASSLSDGDTQYF
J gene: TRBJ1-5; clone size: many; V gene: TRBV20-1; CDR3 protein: CSARQGYGTPQHF
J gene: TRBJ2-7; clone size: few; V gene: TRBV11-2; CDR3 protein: CASSFSRTGSYEQYF
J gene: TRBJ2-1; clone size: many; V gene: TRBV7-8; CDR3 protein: CASSLMDEQFF
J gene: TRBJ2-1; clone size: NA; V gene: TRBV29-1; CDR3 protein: CSVEDYGGLGRVDEQFF
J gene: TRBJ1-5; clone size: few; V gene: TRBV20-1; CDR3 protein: CSARLGAGQPQHF
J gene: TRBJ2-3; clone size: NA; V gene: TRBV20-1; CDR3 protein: CSARVGGRKLTDTQYF
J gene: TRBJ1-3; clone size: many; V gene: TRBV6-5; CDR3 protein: CASSYSLGSGNTIYF
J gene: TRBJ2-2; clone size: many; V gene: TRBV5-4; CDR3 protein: CASSFRSGTGELFF
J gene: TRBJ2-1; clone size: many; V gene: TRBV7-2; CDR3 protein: CASSERSGQVIHEQFF
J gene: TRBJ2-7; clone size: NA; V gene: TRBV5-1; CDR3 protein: CASSSRTSAYSYEQYF
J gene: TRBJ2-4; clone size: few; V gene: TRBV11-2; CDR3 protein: CASSSGRENIQYF
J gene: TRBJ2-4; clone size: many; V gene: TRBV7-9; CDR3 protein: CASSWRTGGLAKNIQYF
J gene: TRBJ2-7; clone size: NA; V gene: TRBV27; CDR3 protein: CASSFEGGNEQYF
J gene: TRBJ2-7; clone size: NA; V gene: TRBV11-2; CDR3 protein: CASSRDSYEQYF
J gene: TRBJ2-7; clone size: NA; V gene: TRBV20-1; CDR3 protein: CSARPGAYEQYF
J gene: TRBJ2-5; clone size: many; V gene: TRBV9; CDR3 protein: CASSPGLAVNQETQYF
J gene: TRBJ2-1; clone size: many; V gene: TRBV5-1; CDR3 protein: CASSLELGEQFF
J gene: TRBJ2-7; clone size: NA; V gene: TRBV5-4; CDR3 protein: CASSLGGNSGYEQYF
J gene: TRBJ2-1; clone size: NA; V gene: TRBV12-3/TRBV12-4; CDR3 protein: CASRLTKPGMFF